The 19 T cell receptor beta chains listed next were all sequenced from one sample in a study of memory CD4+ T cells and cytomegalovirus serostatus. Single viable CD3+CD4+CD8-CD45RO+ cells were sorted as the memory CD4+ T cells. Clones were sequenced by immunoSEQ multiplex PCR, and TCRdb holds only the in-frame ones, with some missing. Among approximately 50,000 clones listed, under 80% were seen once. The sample consisted of memory CD4+ T cells from blood. These receptors were taken from an adult in good health and CMV-seronegative.

The chain combines TRBV2 with TRBJ1-1; TRBD1 aligns across 7 bases. J gave up 2 bases and V 7 bases, and 10 bases lay outside the gene matches. Germline CDR1 and CDR2: SNHLY and FYNNEI. The CDR3 runs 15 residues. The CDR3 spells CASNRAGQSNTEAFF. In nucleotides, the CDR3 is TGTGCCAGCAATCGGGCGGGACAGAGCAACACTGAAGCTTTCTTT.

This clone was detected only a few times. The rearrangement uses TRBV11-2 and TRBJ2-2; 7 bases are a match to TRBD2. Germline CDR1 is SGHAT and CDR2 is FQNNGV. There are 15 residues in the CDR3. The V gene end was trimmed by 3 bases and the J gene end by 7 bases; junction bases not matched to a gene: 8. Written as DNA, the CDR3 is TGTGCCAGCAGCTTGGGCGGGAGACGGGTCGGGGAGCTGTTTTTT. As protein: CASSLGGRRVGELFF.

The chain recombines TRBV5-1 with TRBJ2-1; TRBD2 is a possible D gene (6 bases). There are 14 residues in the CDR3. Germline values: CDR1 SGHRS, CDR2 YFSETQ. V lost 0 bases and J lost 6, with 10 bases in between. The CDR3 nucleotides read TGCGCCAGCAGCTTGGGGGCTAGCGCCAATGAGCAGTTCTTC. Translated, it gives CASSLGASANEQFF. Using reference TRBV5-1 and TRBJ2-1 for the parts outside the CDR3, the full variable domain is KAGVTQTPRYLIKTRGQQVTLSCSPISGHRSVSWYQQTPGQGLQFLFEYFSETQRNKGNFPGRFSGRQFSNSRSEMNVSTLELGDSALYLCASSLGASANEQFFGPGTRLTVL.

V gene TRBV19 combines with J gene TRBJ2-1; TRBD2 matches 8 bases. CDR3 length equals 15 residues. V shed 5 bases, J shed 5 bases, and the junction held 8 bases outside the gene matches. Germline loops: CDR1 LNHDA, CDR2 SQIVND (reference sequence). CDR3 bases: TGTGCCAGTAGTCGAGTAGCGGGAATGAACAATGAGCAGTTCTTC. Its protein is CASSRVAGMNNEQFF.

The chain carries TRBV7-9 and TRBJ1-2, with 7 positions matching TRBD1. The CDR3 is 15 amino acids. Germline CDR1 SEHNR, CDR2 FQNEAQ (reference sequence). Trimming cost V 3 bases and J 4 bases; bases outside gene matches: 8. CDR3 region: CASSFTGATAYGYTF. CDR3 DNA sequence: TGTGCCAGCAGCTTTACAGGGGCAACCGCCTATGGCTACACCTTC.

On this clone itself: This specimen includes other DNA sequences encoding the same CDR3. The gene calls are TRBV10-3 and TRBJ2-7; D remains unclear. Germline V lookup: CDR1 ENHRY, CDR2 SYGVKD. The ends were cut back, 6 bases at V and 0 bases at J, with 6 bases in the middle. The CDR3 is 12 amino acids. CDR3 sequence (DNA): TGTGCCATCAGAGGAAGCTCCTACGAGCAGTACTTC. Protein: CAIRGSSYEQYF.

This clone was observed a single time. The rearrangement uses TRBV28 and TRBJ2-3; D uncertain. In germline, CDR1 is MDHEN, CDR2 SYDVKM. This CDR3 comprises 14 residues. The V end was cut by 3 bases, the J end by 0 bases, with 7 bases between. CDR3 protein: CASSFSRSTDTQYF. CDR3 sequence (DNA): TGTGCCAGCAGTTTCTCGCGGAGCACAGATACGCAGTATTTT.

This sequence joins TRBV2 and TRBJ2-7, with D perhaps matching TRBD2 (6 bases). Germline V lookup: CDR1 SNHLY, CDR2 FYNNEI. Trimming took 0 bases from V and 1 from J, leaving 10 bases between them. This CDR3 spans 15 amino acids. The CDR3 reads CASSEAGGRSYEQYF. DNA for the CDR3: TGTGCCAGCAGTGAAGCAGGAGGGAGATCCTACGAGCAGTACTTC.

V gene TRBV5-6 combines with J gene TRBJ2-5; 10 bases line up with TRBD2. The germline CDR1 and CDR2 sequences are SGHDT and YYEEEE. V gave up 0 bases and J gave up 5 bases; unmatched junction bases: 10. The CDR3 consists of 17 residues. The CDR3 reads CASSLAKSGRAWETQYF. DNA of the CDR3: TGTGCCAGCAGCTTGGCCAAAAGCGGGAGGGCCTGGGAGACCCAGTACTTC.

J is TRBJ2-3 and V is TRBV2; D may be TRBD1 or TRBD2 (6 bases each). This CDR3 comprises 15 residues. Germline V gene sequence: CDR1 SNHLY, CDR2 FYNNEI. Trimming took off 8 bases at V and 2 bases at J, with 17 bases between the two ends. CDR3 DNA: TGTGCCAGCGCCCAAACGGGGGCACCCACAGATACGCAGTATTTT. The encoded protein is CASAQTGAPTDTQYF.

This clone was counted only a few times. CDR3 DNA sequence: TGTGCCAGCAGCTTCGGCAGGGTAGGAAACACTGAAGCTTTCTTT. As protein: CASSFGRVGNTEAFF. The rearrangement links TRBV11-2 to TRBJ1-1, with D maybe TRBD1 (5 bases). The ends were cut back, 3 bases at V and 2 bases at J, with 13 bases in the middle. This CDR3 contains 15 residues. Germline lookup yields CDR1 SGHAT and CDR2 FQNNGV.

This clone is medium-sized. This chain links TRBV4-1 with TRBJ2-7; D call uncertain. The germline CDR1 and CDR2 sequences are MGHRA and YSYEKL. The CDR3 consists of 13 residues. Trimming left V 7 bases short and J 1 base short, with 11 bases between. The DNA for the CDR3 is TGCGCCAGCATCTCAGGCCGATCCTACGAGCAGTACTTC. Encoded protein: CASISGRSYEQYF.

V and J are TRBV13 and TRBJ2-2, with D possibly being TRBD2 (5 bases). Trimming removed 2 bases at V and 4 bases at J, with 11 bases between. Germline loops: CDR1 PRHDT, CDR2 FYEKMQ (reference sequence). CDR3 length: 15 residues. This chain's CDR3 is CASSLREPFTGELFF. The CDR3, as DNA: TGTGCCAGCAGCTTAAGGGAGCCGTTCACCGGGGAGCTGTTTTTT.

The rearrangement joins TRBV10-2 to TRBJ2-5; no firm D call. Germline lookup yields CDR1 WSHSY and CDR2 SAAADI. This CDR3 has 14 amino acids. V lost 2 bases and J 0 bases, leaving 7 bases between the germline ends. DNA of the CDR3: TGCGCCAGCAGTGAGGGGCCGAACCAAGAGACCCAGTACTTC. It yields the protein CASSEGPNQETQYF.

V and J are TRBV30 and TRBJ2-1; D gene unclear. The CDR3 is made up of 12 amino acids. Germline assignment: CDR1 GTSNPN and CDR2 SVGIG (reference sequence). Trimming took off 0 bases at V and 7 bases at J, with 7 bases between the two ends. The CDR3 loop reads CAWSVDVNEQFF. CDR3 nucleotides: TGTGCCTGGAGTGTAGACGTAAATGAGCAGTTCTTC.

The chain joins TRBV28 to TRBJ2-7, with 10 bases fitting TRBD2. J gave up 3 bases and V 5 bases, and 7 bases lay outside the gene matches. The CDR3 has 15 residues. Looked up from germline, CDR1 is MDHEN and CDR2 is SYDVKM. The DNA of the CDR3 is TGTGCCAGCAGTCGGGTAGCGGGAGGCCGCTACGAGCAGTACTTC. The encoded protein is CASSRVAGGRYEQYF.

This chain joins TRBV28 and TRBJ2-1; no clear D. Per germline, CDR1 MDHEN and CDR2 SYDVKM. The CDR3 has 17 residues. The germline V and J ends were trimmed by 6 bases and 1 base, with 19 bases remaining between them. CDR3 nucleotide sequence: TGTGCCAGCAGAGCGCACACTGGGCTACCTTCCTACAATGAGCAGTTCTTC. This gives the protein CASRAHTGLPSYNEQFF.

There are a few counts of this clone. This chain links TRBV28 with TRBJ2-1; D is perhaps TRBD1 (6 bases). The CDR3 is made up of 12 amino acids. V lost 7 bases and J lost 10, with 14 bases in between. Per the germline V gene, CDR1 is MDHEN and CDR2 is SYDVKM. The DNA for the CDR3 is TGTGCCAGCACCCAGGGGCTCAGGGAGCAGTTCTTC. Translated: CASTQGLREQFF.

The V call is TRBV12-5, the J call TRBJ2-7; tentative D call: TRBD2 (5 bases). The CDR3 loop spans 13 amino acids. With 6 bases removed from V and 3 bases from J, the gap between germline ends came to 12 bases. Per germline, CDR1 LGHNT and CDR2 FRNRAP. CDR3 nucleotide sequence: TGTGCTAGTGGGATGACTCGGGGCTACGAGCAGTACTTC. It codes for CASGMTRGYEQYF.